The 15 T cell receptor beta chains below were found in one sample sequenced in a study of cytomegalovirus exposure and HLA in healthy donors. In the PCR, 60 Vbeta and 13 Jbeta primers were used. Sequenced by immunoSEQ multiplex PCR; TCRdb stores in-frame clones only, minus some. The sample lists 150,000 to 180,000 clones; 70% to 90% were seen once. The sample was PBMCs. The receptors derive from a woman aged 40 to 55 in good health and CMV-seropositive.

This chain joins TRBV28 and TRBJ2-1; 8 bases match TRBD2. Germline lookup yields CDR1 MDHEN and CDR2 SYDVKM. Germline trimming cut 4 bases from V and 0 bases from J; bases unmatched to any gene: 5. CDR3 length: 16 amino acids. The CDR3 here is CASSSLLADSYNEQFF. The CDR3 nucleotides read TGTGCCAGCAGTTCCCTACTAGCGGACTCCTACAATGAGCAGTTCTTC. The full variable domain, rest sourced from reference TRBV28 and TRBJ2-1, is DVKVTQSSRYLVKRTGEKVFLECVQDMDHENMFWYRQDPGLGLRLIYFSYDVKMKEKGDIPEGYSVSREKKERFSLILESASTNQTSMYLCASSSLLADSYNEQFFGPGTRLTVL.

The chain uses TRBV2 and TRBJ2-1; D unclear. This CDR3 has 14 residues. Per germline, CDR1 SNHLY and CDR2 FYNNEI. V was pared by 6 bases and J by 5 bases, with 14 bases between. CDR3 amino acids: CASSLPALNNEQFF. CDR3 nucleotide sequence: TGTGCCAGCAGCCTACCCGCCCTGAACAATGAGCAGTTCTTC. The entire variable domain, with the rest obtained from reference TRBV2 and TRBJ2-1, is as follows: EPEVTQTPSHQVTQMGQEVILRCVPISNHLYFYWYRQILGQKVEFLVSFYNNEISEKSEIFDDQFSVERPDGSNFTLKIRSTKLEDSAMYFCASSLPALNNEQFFGPGTRLTVL.

The CDR3 sequence: CASSFTGSGAETQYF. CDR3 nucleotides: TGTGCCAGCAGTTTTACAGGGAGTGGGGCAGAGACCCAGTACTTC. The chain links TRBV28 to TRBJ2-5, with a possible D match to TRBD1 (6 bases). The CDR3 totals 15 residues. Germline V CDR1 and CDR2: MDHEN, SYDVKM. Trimming cost V 3 bases and J 4 bases, with 15 bases left between them.

The chain recombines TRBV15 with TRBJ2-1; 7 bases match TRBD2. The CDR3 totals 18 residues. The V segment lost 3 bases and the J segment 7 bases; nucleotides outside the gene matches: 18. Germline V gene sequence: CDR1 LNHNV, CDR2 YYDKDF (reference sequence). The CDR3 region has the DNA TGTGCCACCAGCAGCTCTTGGGAGGGGACCTCGGCCCGGAATGAGCAGTTCTTC. Its translation: CATSSSWEGTSARNEQFF. Filled out from reference TRBV15 and TRBJ2-1, the complete variable domain reads DAMVIQNPRYQVTQFGKPVTLSCSQTLNHNVMYWYQQKSSQAPKLLFHYYDKDFNNEADTPDNFQSRRPNTSFCFLDIRSPGLGDTAMYLCATSSSWEGTSARNEQFFGPGTRLTVL.

The gene calls are TRBV6-5 and TRBJ1-2; TRBD1 might be the D (5 bases). The germline gives CDR1 MNHEY, CDR2 SVGAGI. Between the trimmed V and J ends, which lost 4 bases and 6 bases, there was a span of 12 bases. The CDR3 has 13 residues. CDR3 residues: CASSSPRVDGYTF. The CDR3 DNA sequence: TGTGCCAGCAGTTCACCCAGGGTGGATGGCTACACCTTC.

V and J are TRBV30 and TRBJ1-4; D might be TRBD1 (5 bases). There are 11 residues in the CDR3. CDR1 is GTSNPN, CDR2 SVGIG, per germline (reference sequence). CDR3 sequence: CAGHSNEKLFF. CDR3 nucleotides: TGTGCTGGACACTCTAATGAAAAACTGTTTTTT.

The chain links TRBV6-4 to TRBJ1-2; possible D gene TRBD1, 5 bases. Germline V gene lookup returns CDR1 MRHNA and CDR2 SNTAGT. Trimming pared 6 bases from V and 4 bases from J, leaving 21 bases between. This CDR3 contains 16 residues. The DNA for the CDR3 is TGTGCCAGCAGCCCCGGGGACTCTAGCGAAGGCTATGGCTACACCTTC. Protein: CASSPGDSSEGYGYTF.

The V call is TRBV11-3, the J call TRBJ2-2, with TRBD2 identical over 9 bases. With V trimmed by 4 bases and J by 1 base, 13 bases remained unmatched. The germline CDR1 and CDR2 sequences are SGHNT and YENEEA. The CDR3 length is 19 residues. The CDR3 protein is CASSSRSSGSQRNTGELFF. For the CDR3, the DNA is TGTGCCAGCAGCTCACGAAGTAGCGGGAGCCAACGGAACACCGGGGAGCTGTTTTTT.

The V call is TRBV7-6, the J call TRBJ2-1; 11 positions agree with TRBD2. This CDR3 has 16 residues. Trimming took 1 base from V and 8 from J; bases not matched to a gene: 7. CDR1 is SGHVS, CDR2 FNYEAQ, per germline. CDR3 nucleotide sequence: TGTGCCAGCAGCTTAGGGCTAGCGGGAGGAAGGCATGAGCAGTTCTTC. It is translated as CASSLGLAGGRHEQFF.

V is TRBV11-2 and J is TRBJ1-5; D perhaps matches TRBD1 (5 bases). The V gene lost 1 base and the J gene lost 5 bases, with 9 bases spanning the gap. The CDR3 length is 14 residues. Germline CDR1 SGHAT, CDR2 FQNNGV. The CDR3 region is CASSLGRQHQPQHF. As DNA, the CDR3 is TGTGCCAGCAGCTTAGGGAGACAGCATCAGCCCCAGCATTTT.

This clone appeared a single time. This chain links TRBV11-3 with TRBJ2-7; D remains unclear. V was shortened by 1 base and J by 5 bases, with 9 bases between the two germline ends. Germline V gene sequence: CDR1 SGHNT, CDR2 YENEEA. CDR3 size: 13 residues. In DNA, the CDR3 is TGTGCCAGCAGCTTAGCAGGTTCCCACGAGCAGTACTTC. Protein product: CASSLAGSHEQYF.

This clone was observed a handful of times. V is TRBV10-1 and J is TRBJ2-3; 8 nucleotides match TRBD1. Germline V gene data show CDR1 as WNHNN and CDR2 as SYGVQD (reference sequence). The CDR3 has 16 residues. The trim removed 6 bases at V and 4 bases at J, leaving 12 bases unmatched. The CDR3 reads CASSARQGFGSDTQYF. The DNA of the CDR3 is TGCGCCAGCAGCGCCCGACAGGGGTTTGGTTCAGATACGCAGTATTTT.

The V and J genes are TRBV7-2 and TRBJ1-2; D may be TRBD1 (5 bases). CDR3 length: 13 amino acids. Germline V gene lookup returns CDR1 SGHTA and CDR2 FQGNSA. The V and J ends lost 1 base and 6 bases respectively, with 9 bases between them. The CDR3 spells CASSLDRQDGYTF. CDR3 sequence (DNA): TGTGCCAGCAGCTTAGACAGGCAGGATGGCTACACCTTC. The whole variable domain, filled in from reference TRBV7-2 and TRBJ1-2, reads GAGVSQSPSNKVTEKGKDVELRCDPISGHTALYWYRQSLGQGLEFLIYFQGNSAPDKSGLPSDRFSAERTGGSVSTLTIQRTQQEDSAVYLCASSLDRQDGYTFGSGTRLTVV.

The chain employs TRBV5-6 and TRBJ2-1; D perhaps matches TRBD2 (5 bases). CDR1 is SGHDT and CDR2 is YYEEEE in the germline V gene. The CDR3 loop spans 14 amino acids. The ends were cut back, 2 bases at V and 4 bases at J, with 10 bases in the middle. The CDR3 bases are TGTGCCAGCAGCTTTCGAGCGGTTTACAATGAGCAGTTCTTC. This translates into CASSFRAVYNEQFF.

The genes are TRBV2 and TRBJ2-2; D is unclear. The V and J ends lost 2 bases and 5 bases respectively, with 6 bases between them. The length of the CDR3 is 13 residues. CDR1 SNHLY and CDR2 FYNNEI come from the germline V gene. DNA for the CDR3: TGTGCCAGCAGTGAACGGAGAACCGGGGAGCTGTTTTTT. It specifies CASSERRTGELFF.